The text below deals with one TCR beta chain. No antigen is known for it. This entry is derived from a study of T cells and Merkel cell carcinoma outcomes. Method: immunoSEQ multiplex PCR; TCRdb's copy keeps in-frame clones and lacks some. The repertoire holds about 2,100 clones, about 88% seen once, with approximately 7% in the top ten. Overall study findings and caveats: Reportedly, T-cell repertoire with density predicts Merkel cell carcinoma outcomes.

The CDR3 is made up of 14 amino acids. CDR1 and CDR2 from the germline V gene are SQVTM and ANQGSEA. Trimming shortened V by 4 bases and J by 0 bases, and 10 bases separated the two germline ends. V gene TRBV29-1 combines with J gene TRBJ1-3; D gene uncertain. Input material: tumor tissue from Merkel cell carcinoma. The receptor was isolated from a human donor with Merkel cell carcinoma. CDR3 sequence: CSVAPGYSGNTIYF. CDR3 DNA: TGCAGCGTTGCTCCTGGATACTCTGGAAACACCATATATTTT.